These T cell receptor beta chains were read from a single sample in a study of Ad26.COV2.S vaccination and SARS-CoV-2 variants. The protocol was immunoSEQ multiplex PCR, while the TCRdb copy is restricted to in-frame clones and leaves out a portion. The data show 500,000 or so clones, roughly 89% seen once. The sample in question was peripheral blood, obtained in a trial of Ad26.COV2.S vaccine versus placebo. These receptors were obtained from a person aged 18-65 years who received the Ad26.COV2.S COVID-19 vaccine or a placebo. Both conserved end residues are part of each CDR3. Each record gives: CDR3 protein, CDR3 DNA, clone size, J gene, V gene, D gene. The D gene is left open where the match is weak. For some rows the clone size is stated as once, few or many, or as a class when expanded; others skip it.

CASRDRVVVTAEAFF,TGTGCCAGCAGGGACAGGGTTGTCGTGACCGCTGAAGCTTTCTTT,many,TRBJ1-1,TRBV6-5,TRBD1
CATSRGARDRENIGELFF,TGTGCCACCAGCAGAGGAGCCCGGGACAGGGAAAATATCGGGGAGCTGTTTTTT,once,TRBJ2-2,TRBV15,TRBD1
CASSPRIVQIPTIF,TGTGCCAGCAGCCCCCGAATCGTCCAGATCCCTACTATCTTC,.,TRBJ1-2,TRBV6-5,.
CASSEGPGGRSYVISEQFF,TGTGCCAGCAGCGAAGGCCCTGGGGGCCGAAGCTATGTGATAAGTGAGCAGTTCTTC,.,TRBJ2-1,TRBV5-5,.
CAISEGIQGGLEQYF,TGTGCCATCAGTGAGGGGATACAGGGGGGCCTCGAGCAGTACTTC,.,TRBJ2-7,TRBV10-3,TRBD1
CASKTSNNQPQHF,TGTGCCAGTAAGACCTCTAACAATCAGCCCCAGCATTTT,.,TRBJ1-5,TRBV19,.
CASSIAAGQWEQYF,TGTGCCAGTAGTATAGCGGCGGGGCAGTGGGAGCAGTACTTC,.,TRBJ2-7,TRBV19,.
CASRTSGSYEQYF,TGTGCCTCCCGGACTAGCGGGTCCTACGAGCAGTACTTC,.,TRBJ2-7,TRBV27,TRBD2
CASSTTNLYEQYF,TGTGCCAGCAGCACCACAAACCTCTACGAGCAGTACTTC,.,TRBJ2-7,TRBV5-4,.
CASSDDSNTEAFF,TGTGCCAGCTCAGACGACAGTAACACTGAAGCTTTCTTT,.,TRBJ1-1,TRBV18,.
CASSQSGQGWYEQYF,TGTGCCAGCAGCCAAAGCGGACAGGGTTGGTACGAGCAGTACTTC,.,TRBJ2-7,TRBV14,TRBD1
CASSTRGRYGYTF,TGTGCCAGCAGTACCAGGGGGCGCTATGGCTACACCTTC,.,TRBJ1-2,TRBV6-5,TRBD1
CALGPGAGELFF,TGTGCCCTAGGGCCAGGCGCCGGGGAGCTGTTTTTT,.,TRBJ2-2,TRBV30,.
CATALAGPYEQYF,TGTGCCACCGCACTAGCGGGACCCTACGAGCAGTACTTC,.,TRBJ2-7,TRBV28,TRBD2
CASSRQGSPLHF,TGTGCCAGCAGCCGACAGGGGTCACCCCTCCACTTT,few,TRBJ1-6,TRBV5-4,TRBD1
CASSPSLTPGGGTDTQYF,TGCGCCAGCAGCCCTTCCCTTACCCCAGGGGGGGGCACAGATACGCAGTATTTT,.,TRBJ2-3,TRBV5-1,.
CASSSPGDDQPQHF,TGTGCCAGCAGTTCCCCAGGGGATGATCAGCCCCAGCATTTT,few,TRBJ1-5,TRBV28,.
CASTSWGDTQYF,TGTGCCAGCACCTCTTGGGGGGATACGCAGTATTTT,.,TRBJ2-3,TRBV28,.
CATSDRQGEDYNEQFF,TGTGCCACCAGTGACAGACAGGGGGAAGACTACAATGAGCAGTTCTTC,.,TRBJ2-1,TRBV24-1,TRBD1
CSASGSGGADTQYF,TGCAGTGCTAGTGGATCCGGTGGGGCAGATACGCAGTATTTT,medium-sized,TRBJ2-3,TRBV20-1,.
CASSVEVVPGLGSPLHF,TGTGCCAGCAGCGTAGAGGTGGTACCAGGGTTAGGTTCACCCCTCCACTTT,once,TRBJ1-6,TRBV9,.
CASSRNTGLLDNEQFF,TGTGCCAGCTCACGGAACACAGGCTTGCTTGACAATGAGCAGTTCTTC,.,TRBJ2-1,TRBV18,.
CASSHGGQYGYTF,TGTGCCAGCAGCCACGGGGGACAGTATGGCTACACCTTC,.,TRBJ1-2,TRBV7-9,TRBD1
CASSPERGLGSYEQYF,TGTGCCAGCAGTCCCGAGAGGGGGCTCGGGTCCTACGAGCAGTACTTC,.,TRBJ2-7,TRBV27,TRBD1
CASSIYDLGASQPQHF,TGTGCCAGTAGTATATACGATCTGGGGGCGAGTCAGCCCCAGCATTTT,.,TRBJ1-5,TRBV19,.
CASSPRLGVKNIQYF,TGTGCCAGCTCACCACGACTAGGGGTCAAAAACATTCAGTACTTC,.,TRBJ2-4,TRBV18,.
CASSFRQSNQPQHF,TGTGCCAGCAGTTTTAGGCAGAGCAATCAGCCCCAGCATTTT,.,TRBJ1-5,TRBV28,.
CASSSRPGAEAFF,TGTGCCAGCAGTTCCCGCCCGGGCGCCGAAGCTTTCTTT,.,TRBJ1-1,TRBV27,.